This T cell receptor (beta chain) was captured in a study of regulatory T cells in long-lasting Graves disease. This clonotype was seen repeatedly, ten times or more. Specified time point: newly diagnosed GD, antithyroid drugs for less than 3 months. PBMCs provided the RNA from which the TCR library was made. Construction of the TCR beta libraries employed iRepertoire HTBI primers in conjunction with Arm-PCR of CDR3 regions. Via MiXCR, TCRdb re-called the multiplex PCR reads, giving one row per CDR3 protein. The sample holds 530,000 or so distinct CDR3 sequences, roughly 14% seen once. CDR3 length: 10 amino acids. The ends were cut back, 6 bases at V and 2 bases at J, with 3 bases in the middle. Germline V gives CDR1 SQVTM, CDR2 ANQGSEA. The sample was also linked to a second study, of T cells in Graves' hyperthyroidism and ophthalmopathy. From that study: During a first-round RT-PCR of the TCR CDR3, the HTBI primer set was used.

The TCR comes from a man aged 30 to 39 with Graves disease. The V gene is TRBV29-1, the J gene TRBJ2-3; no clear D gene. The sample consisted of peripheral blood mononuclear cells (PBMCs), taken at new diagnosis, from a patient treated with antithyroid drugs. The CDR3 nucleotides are TGCAGCGTCTCCACAGATACGCAGTATTTT. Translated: CSVSTDTQYF.